This T cell receptor (beta chain) emerged from a study of long-term antiretroviral therapy in people with HIV. Study-level points and caveats: Control repertoires displayed wider CDR3 length ranges than the HIV repertoires.

At the survey level, the v3.0 immunoSEQ assay was run. Data came from immunoSEQ multiplex PCR; TCRdb stores just in-frame clones and leaves some out. Of about 35,000 clones listed, 60% to 85% are singletons. This clone has a handful of counts. Its specificity is unknown. V was shortened by 0 bases and J by 5 bases, with 11 bases between the two germline ends. CDR3 size: 14 residues. Germline assignment: CDR1 LGHNT and CDR2 FRNRAP. There was at least one pre-ART PBMC sample for each donor, plus at least two post-ART PBMC samples. The receptor's source is a woman in her fifties or sixties with HIV. V is TRBV12-5 and J is TRBJ2-7; D gene uncertain. Sequences were derived from unsorted PBMCs, sampled 2 years after starting antiretroviral therapy. CDR3 nucleotide sequence: TGTGCTAGTGGTTTGGTAAAAAAGGAAAACGAGCAGTACTTC. Translating gives CASGLVKKENEQYF.